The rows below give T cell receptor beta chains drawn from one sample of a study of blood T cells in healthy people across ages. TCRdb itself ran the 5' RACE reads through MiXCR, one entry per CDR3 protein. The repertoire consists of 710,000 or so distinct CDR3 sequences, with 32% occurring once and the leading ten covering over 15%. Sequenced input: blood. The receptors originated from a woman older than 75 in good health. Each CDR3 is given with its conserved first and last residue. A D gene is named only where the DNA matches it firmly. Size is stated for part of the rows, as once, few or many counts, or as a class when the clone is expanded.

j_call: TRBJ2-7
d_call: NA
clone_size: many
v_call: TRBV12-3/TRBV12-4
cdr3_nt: TGTGCCAGCAGCCTCCCCCCCCGCTCGGAGCAGTACTTC
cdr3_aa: CASSLPPRSEQYF

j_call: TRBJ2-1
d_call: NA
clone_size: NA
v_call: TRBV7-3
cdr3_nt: TGTGCCAGCATGACCCAGGGGGGGTACAATGAGAAGTTCTTC
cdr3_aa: CASMTQGGYNEKFF

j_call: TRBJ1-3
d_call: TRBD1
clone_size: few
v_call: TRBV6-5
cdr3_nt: TGTGCCAGCAGTTTCAGGGGGACTGGAAACACCATATATTTT
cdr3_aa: CASSFRGTGNTIYF

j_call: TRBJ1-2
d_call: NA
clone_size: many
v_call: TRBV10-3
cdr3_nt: TGTGCCATCAGTGAAAGGGTAAACTATGGCTACACCTTC
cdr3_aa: CAISERVNYGYTF

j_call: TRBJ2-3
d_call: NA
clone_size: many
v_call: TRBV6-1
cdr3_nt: TGTGCCAGCAGTGAATATGGCGGGGGGACAGGAGAGACGCAGTATTTT
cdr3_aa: CASSEYGGGTGETQYF

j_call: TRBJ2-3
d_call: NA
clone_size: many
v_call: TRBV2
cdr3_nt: TGTGCCAGCAGACTCGGTGCGGCAGCTAGCACAGATACGCAGTATTTT
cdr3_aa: CASRLGAAASTDTQYF

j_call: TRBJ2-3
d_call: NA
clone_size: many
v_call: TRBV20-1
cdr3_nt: TGCAGTGCTAGACTCGTGGATACGCAGTATTTT
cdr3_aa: CSARLVDTQYF

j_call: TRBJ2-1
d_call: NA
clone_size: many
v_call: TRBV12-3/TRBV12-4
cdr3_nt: TGTGCCAGCAGTCGTCTTATGGATTTGTCCTACAATGAGCAGTTCTTC
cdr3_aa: CASSRLMDLSYNEQFF

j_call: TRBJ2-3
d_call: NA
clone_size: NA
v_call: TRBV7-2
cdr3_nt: TGTGCCAGCAGCCCATTAGGAGCAGTGGCAGATACGCAGTATTTT
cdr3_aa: CASSPLGAVADTQYF

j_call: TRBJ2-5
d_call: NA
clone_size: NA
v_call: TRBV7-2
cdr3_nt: TGTGCCAGCAGCTTGGAATGGGGGCACCAAGAGACCCAGTACTTC
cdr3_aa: CASSLEWGHQETQYF

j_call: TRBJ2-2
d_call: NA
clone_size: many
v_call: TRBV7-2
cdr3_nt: TGTGCCAGCACCCTTAGCGGGAACACCGGGGAGCTGTTTTTT
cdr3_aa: CASTLSGNTGELFF

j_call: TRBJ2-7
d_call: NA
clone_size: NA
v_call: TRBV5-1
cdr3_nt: TGCGCCAGCAGCGCCCGAACAGGGTTCGACGAGCAGTACTTC
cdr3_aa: CASSARTGFDEQYF

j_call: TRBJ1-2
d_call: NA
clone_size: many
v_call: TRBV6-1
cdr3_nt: TGTGCCAGCAGTGAAGCGGGGAGCTATGGCTACACCTTC
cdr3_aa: CASSEAGSYGYTF

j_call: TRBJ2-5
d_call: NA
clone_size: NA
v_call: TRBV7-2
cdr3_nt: TGTGCCAGCAGCTTAGCCACGACCCCTTATAAGCAGTACTTC
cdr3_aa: CASSLATTPYKQYF

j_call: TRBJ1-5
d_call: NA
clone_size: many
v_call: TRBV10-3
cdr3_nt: TGTGCCATCAGTGCCCAGTCTAATCAGCCCCAGCATTTT
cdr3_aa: CAISAQSNQPQHF

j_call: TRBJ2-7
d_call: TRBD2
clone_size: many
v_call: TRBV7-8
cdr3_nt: TGTGCCAGCAGCCCGGGGGGACGGTTCGAGCAGTACTTC
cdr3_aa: CASSPGGRFEQYF

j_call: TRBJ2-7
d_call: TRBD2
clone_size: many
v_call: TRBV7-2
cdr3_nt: TGTGCCAGCAGCCTTGGGAGGGTCCCCTACGAGCAGTACTTC
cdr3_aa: CASSLGRVPYEQYF

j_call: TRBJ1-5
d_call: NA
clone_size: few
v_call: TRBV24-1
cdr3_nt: TGTGCCACCAGTGACGCAAGGGGGAAGAATCAGCCCCAGCATTTT
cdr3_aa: CATSDARGKNQPQHF

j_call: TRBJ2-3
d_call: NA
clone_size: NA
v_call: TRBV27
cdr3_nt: TGTGCCAGCAGTCGAGGGACCGTAGCCACCACAGATACGCAGTATTTT
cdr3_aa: CASSRGTVATTDTQYF

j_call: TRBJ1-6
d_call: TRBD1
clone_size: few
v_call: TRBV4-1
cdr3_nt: TGCGCCAGCAGCCAAGGGGAGGGGGCGGATTCACCCCTCCACTTT
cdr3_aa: CASSQGEGADSPLHF

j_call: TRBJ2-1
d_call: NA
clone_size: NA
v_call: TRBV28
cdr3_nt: TGTGCCAGCAGCCTGGGACAGCAGTTCTTC
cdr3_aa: CASSLGQQFF

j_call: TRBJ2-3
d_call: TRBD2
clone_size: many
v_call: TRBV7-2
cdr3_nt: TGTGCCAGCAGCTTAAGGCTAGCGGGGGTCATAGATACGCAGTATTTT
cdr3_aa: CASSLRLAGVIDTQYF

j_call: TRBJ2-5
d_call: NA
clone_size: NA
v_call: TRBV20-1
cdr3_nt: TGCAGTGCTAGAGATGACGGCTTAGGGGAGACCCAGTACTTC
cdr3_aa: CSARDDGLGETQYF

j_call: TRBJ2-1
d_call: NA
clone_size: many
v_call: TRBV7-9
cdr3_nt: TGTGCCAGCAGCTTAGAACTTGGTGAGCAGTTCTTC
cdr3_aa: CASSLELGEQFF

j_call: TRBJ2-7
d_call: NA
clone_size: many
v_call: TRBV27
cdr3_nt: TGTGCCAGCAGCGTAAGGGGCAGCTCCTACGAGCAGTACTTC
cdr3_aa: CASSVRGSSYEQYF

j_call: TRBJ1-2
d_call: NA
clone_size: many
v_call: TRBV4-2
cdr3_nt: TGTGCCAGCAGCCAAGCTACAGGGAATTGGAACTATGGCTACACCTTC
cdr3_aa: CASSQATGNWNYGYTF

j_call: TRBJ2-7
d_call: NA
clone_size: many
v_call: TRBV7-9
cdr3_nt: TGTGCCAGCAGCAAAAATCCAGGCTACGAGCAGTACTTC
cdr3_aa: CASSKNPGYEQYF

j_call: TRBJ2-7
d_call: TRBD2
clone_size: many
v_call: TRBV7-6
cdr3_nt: TGTGCCAGCAGCTCCTTTTCGAGCGGGGGAAGGTCCTACGAGCAGTACTTC
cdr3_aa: CASSSFSSGGRSYEQYF

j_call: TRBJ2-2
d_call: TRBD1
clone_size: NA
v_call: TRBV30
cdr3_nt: TGTGCCTCATTCGTCAGGGGGTGGACCGGGGAGCTGTTTTTT
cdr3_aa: CASFVRGWTGELFF

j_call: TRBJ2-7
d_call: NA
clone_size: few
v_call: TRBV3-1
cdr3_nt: TGTGCCAGCAGCCCCAGACAGGCCTACGAGCAGTACTTC
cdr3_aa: CASSPRQAYEQYF

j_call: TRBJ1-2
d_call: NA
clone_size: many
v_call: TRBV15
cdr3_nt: TGTGCCACCACCCTCGACAAGGCAAGCGGCTACACCTTC
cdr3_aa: CATTLDKASGYTF

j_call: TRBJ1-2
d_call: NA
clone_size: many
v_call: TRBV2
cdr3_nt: TGTGCCACCGGATCCGACAGTTATGGCTACACCTTC
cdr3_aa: CATGSDSYGYTF

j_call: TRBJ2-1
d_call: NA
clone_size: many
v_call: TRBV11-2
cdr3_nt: TGTGCCAGCAGCCCACAGGGGGGGCCTATCTATGAGCAGTTCTTC
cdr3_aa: CASSPQGGPIYEQFF

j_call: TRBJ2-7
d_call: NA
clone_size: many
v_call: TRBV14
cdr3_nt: TGTGCCAGCAGCCACCCGCCGACATCTACCTACGAGCAGTACTTC
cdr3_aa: CASSHPPTSTYEQYF

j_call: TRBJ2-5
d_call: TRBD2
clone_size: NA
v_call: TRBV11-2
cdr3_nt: TGTGCCAGCAGCCCAGGGGCGGGGGGGCGAGAGACCCAGTACTTC
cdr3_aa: CASSPGAGGRETQYF

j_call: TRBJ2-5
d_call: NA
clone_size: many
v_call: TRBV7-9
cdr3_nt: TGTGCCAGCGCTCAGACCGGGGAGACCCAGTACTTC
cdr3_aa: CASAQTGETQYF

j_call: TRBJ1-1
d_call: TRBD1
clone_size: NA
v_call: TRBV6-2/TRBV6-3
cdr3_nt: TGTGCCAGCAGCTATACCTTTGGACAGGGGGCGCAGAGCGGCACTGAAGCTTTCTTT
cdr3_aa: CASSYTFGQGAQSGTEAFF

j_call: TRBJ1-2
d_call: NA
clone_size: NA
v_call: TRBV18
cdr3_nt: TGTGCCAGCTCGCCTACCGGGGATAACTATGGCTACACCTTC
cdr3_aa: CASSPTGDNYGYTF

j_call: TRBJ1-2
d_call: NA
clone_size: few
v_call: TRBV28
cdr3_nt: TGTACCAGCAGGACAGAATACTATGGCTACACCTTC
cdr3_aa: CTSRTEYYGYTF

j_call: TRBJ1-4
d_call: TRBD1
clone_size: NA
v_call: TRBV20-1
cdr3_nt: TGCAGTGCCACCCGTCAGGGGGCAACTAATGAAAAACTGTTTTTT
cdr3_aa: CSATRQGATNEKLFF

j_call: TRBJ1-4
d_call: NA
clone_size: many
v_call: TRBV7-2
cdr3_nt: TGTGCCAGCAAGTTTACAGAGACAACTAATGAAAAACTGTTTTTT
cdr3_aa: CASKFTETTNEKLFF

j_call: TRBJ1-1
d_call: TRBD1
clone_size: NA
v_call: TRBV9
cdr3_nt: TGTGCCAGCAGCGCGCCGGGACAGAAGAACACTGAAGCTTTCTTT
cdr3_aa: CASSAPGQKNTEAFF

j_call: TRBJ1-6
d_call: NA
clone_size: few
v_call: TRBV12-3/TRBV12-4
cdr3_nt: TGTGCCAGCAGTTTTGAATCCCCGGAATTTTCACCCCTCCACTTT
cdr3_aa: CASSFESPEFSPLHF

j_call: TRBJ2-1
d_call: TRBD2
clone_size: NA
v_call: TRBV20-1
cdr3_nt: TGCAGTGCTACGTGTGGAGCTAGCGGGGGTCTTTACAACGAGCAGTTCTTC
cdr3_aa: CSATCGASGGLYNEQFF

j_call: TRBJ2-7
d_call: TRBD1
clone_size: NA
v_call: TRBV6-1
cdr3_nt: TGTGCCAGCAGTGGCCCAGGGGGTAGGGCCTACGAGCAGTACTTC
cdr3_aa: CASSGPGGRAYEQYF

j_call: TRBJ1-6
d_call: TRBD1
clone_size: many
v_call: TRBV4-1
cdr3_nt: TGCGCCAGCAGCCAAGATTTGGACAGGCCGAGCTCCTATAATTCACCCCTCCACTTT
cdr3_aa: CASSQDLDRPSSYNSPLHF

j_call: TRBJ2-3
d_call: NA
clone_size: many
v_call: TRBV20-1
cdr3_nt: TGCAGTGCTAGGGCCCCCTCAGGGGACGGGAACACAGATACGCAGTATTTT
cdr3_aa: CSARAPSGDGNTDTQYF

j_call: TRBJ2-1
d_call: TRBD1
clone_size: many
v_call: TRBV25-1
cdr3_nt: TGTGCCAGCAGTGAGGGACAGGGATACAATGAGCAGTTCTTC
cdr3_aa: CASSEGQGYNEQFF

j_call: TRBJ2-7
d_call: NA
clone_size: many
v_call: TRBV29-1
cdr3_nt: TGCAGCGTTGTCGGCCAGTACGAGCAGTACTTC
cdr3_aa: CSVVGQYEQYF

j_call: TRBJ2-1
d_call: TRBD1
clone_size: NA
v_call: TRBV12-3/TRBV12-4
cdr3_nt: TGTGCCAGACCCCCGGGACAGAGACACAATAAGCAGTTCTTC
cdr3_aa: CARPPGQRHNKQFF

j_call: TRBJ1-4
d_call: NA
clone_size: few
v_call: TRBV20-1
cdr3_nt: TGCAGTGCTAGAGATAGAGGGGCATGGACTAATGAAAAACTGTTTTTT
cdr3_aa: CSARDRGAWTNEKLFF

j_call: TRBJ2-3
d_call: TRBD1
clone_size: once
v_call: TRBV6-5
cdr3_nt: TGTGCTAGCAGCCGGGACCCGGGACAGAAGCAGTATTTT
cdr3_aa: CASSRDPGQKQYF

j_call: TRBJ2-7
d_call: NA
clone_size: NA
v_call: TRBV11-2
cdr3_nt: TGTGCCAGCAGCTTAGGGAGGGTGCTCGAGCAGTACTTC
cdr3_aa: CASSLGRVLEQYF

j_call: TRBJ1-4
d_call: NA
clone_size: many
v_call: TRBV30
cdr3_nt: TGTGCCTGGAGTAGGGGGGAGAGTGAAAAACTGTTTTTT
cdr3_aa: CAWSRGESEKLFF

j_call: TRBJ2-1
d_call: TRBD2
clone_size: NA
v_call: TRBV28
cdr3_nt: TGTGCCAGCAAACTAGCGGGGGCCTACAATGAGCAGTTCTTC
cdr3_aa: CASKLAGAYNEQFF